This TCR beta chain is drawn from a study of radiotherapy plus CTLA-4 blockade in lung cancer. Profiling relied on immunoSEQ multiplex PCR, and the TCRdb table lists in-frame clones only, not all of them. The sample records some 90,000 clones, around 85% being singletons. The V gene's germline CDR1 is MDHEN and CDR2 SYDVKM. The CDR3 consists of 18 residues. The V gene lost 3 bases and the J gene lost 0 bases, with 18 bases spanning the gap. The chain recombines TRBV28 with TRBJ1-3; no firm D call. The TCR originated in a human donor with non-small cell lung cancer who had a partial response to radiotherapy plus ipilimumab. The specimen comprised peripheral blood, sampled from a patient treated with radiotherapy plus ipilimumab. This CDR3 reads CASSFLGGGWISGNTIYF. CDR3 DNA: TGTGCCAGCAGTTTTCTAGGAGGAGGGTGGATCTCTGGAAACACCATATATTTT.